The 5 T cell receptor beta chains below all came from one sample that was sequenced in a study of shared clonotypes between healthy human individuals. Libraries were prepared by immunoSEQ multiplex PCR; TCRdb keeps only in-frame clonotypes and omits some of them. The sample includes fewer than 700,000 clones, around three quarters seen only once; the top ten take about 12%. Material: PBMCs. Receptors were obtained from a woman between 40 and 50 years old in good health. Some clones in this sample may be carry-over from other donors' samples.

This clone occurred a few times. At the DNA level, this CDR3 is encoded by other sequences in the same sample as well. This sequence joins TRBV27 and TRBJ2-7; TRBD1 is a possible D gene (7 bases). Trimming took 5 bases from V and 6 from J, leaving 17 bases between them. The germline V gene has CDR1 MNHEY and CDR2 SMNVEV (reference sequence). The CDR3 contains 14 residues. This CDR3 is CASSMTGRSGEQYF. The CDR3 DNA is TGTGCCAGCAGTATGACAGGGAGGTCGGGCGAGCAGTACTTC.

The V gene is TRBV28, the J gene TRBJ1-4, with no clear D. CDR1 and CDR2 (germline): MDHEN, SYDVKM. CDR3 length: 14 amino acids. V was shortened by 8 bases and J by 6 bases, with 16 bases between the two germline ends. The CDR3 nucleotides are TGTGCCAGCGCGCCTGGTAGGAGGCATGAAAAACTGTTTTTT. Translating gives CASAPGRRHEKLFF.

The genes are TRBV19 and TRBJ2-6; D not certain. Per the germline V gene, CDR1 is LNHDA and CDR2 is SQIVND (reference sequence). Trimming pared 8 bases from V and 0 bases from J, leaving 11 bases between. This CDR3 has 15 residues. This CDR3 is CASAPVGSGANVLTF. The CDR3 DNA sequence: TGTGCCAGTGCCCCAGTGGGCTCTGGGGCCAACGTCCTGACTTTC.

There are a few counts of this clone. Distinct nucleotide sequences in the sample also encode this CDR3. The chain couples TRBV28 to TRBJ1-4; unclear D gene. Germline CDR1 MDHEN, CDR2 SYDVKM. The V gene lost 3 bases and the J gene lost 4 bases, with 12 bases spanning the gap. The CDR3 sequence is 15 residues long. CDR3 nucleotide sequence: TGTGCCAGCAGTTTTGGAGGATACGGTAATGAAAAACTGTTTTTT. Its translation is CASSFGGYGNEKLFF. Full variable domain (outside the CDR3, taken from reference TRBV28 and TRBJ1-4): DVKVTQSSRYLVKRTGEKVFLECVQDMDHENMFWYRQDPGLGLRLIYFSYDVKMKEKGDIPEGYSVSREKKERFSLILESASTNQTSMYLCASSFGGYGNEKLFFGSGTQLSVL.

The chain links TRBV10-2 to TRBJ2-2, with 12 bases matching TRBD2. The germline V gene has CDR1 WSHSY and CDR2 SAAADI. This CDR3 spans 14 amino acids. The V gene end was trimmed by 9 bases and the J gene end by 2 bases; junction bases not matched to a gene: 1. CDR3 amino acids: CARGLAGNTGELFF. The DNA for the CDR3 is TGCGCCAGAGGACTAGCGGGAAACACCGGGGAGCTGTTTTTT.